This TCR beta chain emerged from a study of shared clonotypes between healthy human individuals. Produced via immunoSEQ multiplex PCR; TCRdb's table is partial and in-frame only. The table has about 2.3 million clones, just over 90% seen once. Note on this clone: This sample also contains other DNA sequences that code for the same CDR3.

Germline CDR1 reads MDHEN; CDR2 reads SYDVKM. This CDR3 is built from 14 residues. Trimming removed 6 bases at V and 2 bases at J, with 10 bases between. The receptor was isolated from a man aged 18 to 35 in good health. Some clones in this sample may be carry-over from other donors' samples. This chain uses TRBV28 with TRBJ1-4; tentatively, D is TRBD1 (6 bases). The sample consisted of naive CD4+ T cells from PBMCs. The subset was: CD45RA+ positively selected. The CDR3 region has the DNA TGTGCCAGCAGCTTGGGGGGCACTAATGAAAAACTGTTTTTT. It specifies CASSLGGTNEKLFF.